The clone carrying this TCR beta chain was observed a few times. Its antigen is currently unknown. The trim removed 5 bases at V and 0 bases at J, leaving 16 bases unmatched. Germline CDR1 is SGHVS and CDR2 is FQNEAQ. The length of the CDR3 is 19 residues. A TCRbeta library incorporating unique molecular identifiers was prepared. In TCRdb, the PCR reads were re-called with MiXCR into one record per CDR3 protein. The sample includes fewer than 750,000 distinct CDR3 sequences, 20% to 30% seen only once; the top ten take approximately 39%. The data stem from a study of T-cell reconstitution after alpha-beta-depleted transplantation in children. The study, taken as a whole, reports: A year post-transplant, T-cell counts and diversity derived mostly from newly produced T cells. After transplant, high TCRbeta diversity at day 60 in some patients arose from surviving recipient T cells and thymic progenitors.

The source of this sequence is a boy younger than two with Wiskott-Aldrich syndrome, due to receive a stem cell transplant. The sequencing here drew on PBMCs, taken before TCRalphabeta/CD19-depleted stem cell transplant. The chain links TRBV7-8 to TRBJ1-5; TRBD1 agrees at 7 bases. The CDR3 bases are TGTGCCAGCAGCCATTTACAGGGGAGAATACCCATTAGCAATCAGCCCCAGCATTTT. Translation: CASSHLQGRIPISNQPQHF.